This TCR beta chain was documented in a study of human T cells and chemical hapten exposure. General study results and limits: TCRs at high frequency, those above 1 in 1000, did not change with DPC sensitization.

Stated time point: pre-sensitization, week 0. Treatment meaning: therapeutic diphenylcyclopropenone sensitization with weekly scalp DPC. Original handling: The median was approximately 89,000 TCRs per sample, ranging roughly 23,224 to 750,000. TCRdb recomputed calls from the RACE reads with MiXCR, one row per CDR3 protein. Here the V and J calls rest on TCRdb's processing, not on the authors' analysis. In the table there are about 380,000 distinct CDR3 sequences, approximately 5% of which are singletons. This clonotype was observed at least ten times. Its antigen is currently unknown. This specimen consisted of whole blood, obtained in connection with sensitization to the hapten diphenylcyclopropenone (DPC). The receptor comes from a woman in her forties or fifties with alopecia areata. Some clones in this sample may be carry-over from other donors' samples.

The CDR3 is CSVLTLSGELFF. CDR3 in DNA: TGCAGCGTACTGACGTTATCCGGGGAGCTGTTTTTT. The chain recombines TRBV29-1 with TRBJ2-2; D not resolved. Germline assignment: CDR1 SQVTM and CDR2 ANQGSEA. There are 12 residues in the CDR3. V was trimmed by 6 bases and J by 6 bases, leaving 11 bases between them.